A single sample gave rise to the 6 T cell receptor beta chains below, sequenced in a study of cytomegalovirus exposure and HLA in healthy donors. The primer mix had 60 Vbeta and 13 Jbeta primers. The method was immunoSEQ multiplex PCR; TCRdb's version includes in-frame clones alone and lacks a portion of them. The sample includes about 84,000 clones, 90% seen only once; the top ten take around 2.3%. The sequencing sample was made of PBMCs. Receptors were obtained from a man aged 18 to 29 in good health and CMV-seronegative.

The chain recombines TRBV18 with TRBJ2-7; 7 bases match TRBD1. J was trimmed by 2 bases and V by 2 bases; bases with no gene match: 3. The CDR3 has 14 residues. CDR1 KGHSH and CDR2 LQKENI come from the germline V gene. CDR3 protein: CASSPYRGTYEQYF. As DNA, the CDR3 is TGTGCCAGCTCACCATACAGGGGAACCTACGAGCAGTACTTC.

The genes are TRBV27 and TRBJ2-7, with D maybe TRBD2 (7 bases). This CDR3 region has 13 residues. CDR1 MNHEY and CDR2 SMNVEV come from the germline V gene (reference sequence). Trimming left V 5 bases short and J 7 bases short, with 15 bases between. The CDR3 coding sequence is TGTGCCAGCAGTCCCTCTGGGAGGGGGGAGCAGTACTTC. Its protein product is CASSPSGRGEQYF.

CDR3 coding DNA: TGTGCCAGCAGGAAGGGGCTAGCGGGAGCCCAAGAGACCCAGTACTTC. This gives the protein CASRKGLAGAQETQYF. V and J are TRBV27 and TRBJ2-5; 10 bases match TRBD2. CDR1 MNHEY and CDR2 SMNVEV come from the germline V gene (reference sequence). Trimming at V came to 6 bases and at J to 1 base, leaving 8 bases not matched to a gene. The CDR3 consists of 16 residues.

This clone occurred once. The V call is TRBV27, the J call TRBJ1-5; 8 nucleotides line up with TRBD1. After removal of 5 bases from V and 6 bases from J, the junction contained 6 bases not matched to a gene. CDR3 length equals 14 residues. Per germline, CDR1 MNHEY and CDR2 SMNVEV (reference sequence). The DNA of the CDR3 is TGTGCCAGCAGTCCGGGCAGGGGGCGTCAGCCCCAGCATTTT. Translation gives CASSPGRGRQPQHF.

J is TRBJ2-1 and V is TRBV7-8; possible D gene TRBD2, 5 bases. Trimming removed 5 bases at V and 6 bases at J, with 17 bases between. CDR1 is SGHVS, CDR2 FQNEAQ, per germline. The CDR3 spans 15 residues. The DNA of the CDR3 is TGTGCCAGCAGCCGAGCGGATTTCGAAGGCAATGAGCAGTTCTTC. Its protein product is CASSRADFEGNEQFF.

CDR3: CASSSPDGAKNIQYF. The CDR3 DNA is TGCGCCAGCAGCTCCCCCGACGGGGCCAAAAACATTCAGTACTTC. The V gene is TRBV5-1, the J gene TRBJ2-4; no reliable D call. The CDR3 spans 15 residues. Trimming cost V 3 bases and J 1 base, with 11 bases left between them. Germline assignment: CDR1 SGHRS and CDR2 YFSETQ.